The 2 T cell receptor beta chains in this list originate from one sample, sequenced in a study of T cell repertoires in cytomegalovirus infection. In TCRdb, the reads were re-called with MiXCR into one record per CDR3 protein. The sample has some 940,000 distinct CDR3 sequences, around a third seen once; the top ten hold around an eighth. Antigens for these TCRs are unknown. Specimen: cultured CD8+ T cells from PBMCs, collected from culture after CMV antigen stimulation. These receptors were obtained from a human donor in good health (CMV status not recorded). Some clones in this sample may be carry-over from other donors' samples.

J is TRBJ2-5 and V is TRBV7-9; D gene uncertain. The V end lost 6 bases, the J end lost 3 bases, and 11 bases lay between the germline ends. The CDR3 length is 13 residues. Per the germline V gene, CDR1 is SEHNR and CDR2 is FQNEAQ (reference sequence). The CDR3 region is CASRQGPEETQYF. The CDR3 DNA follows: TGTGCCAGCAGACAAGGGCCTGAAGAGACCCAGTACTTC.

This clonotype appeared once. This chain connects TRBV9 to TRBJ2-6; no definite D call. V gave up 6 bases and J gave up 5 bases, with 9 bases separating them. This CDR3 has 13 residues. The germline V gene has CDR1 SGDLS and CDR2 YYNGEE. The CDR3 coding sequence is TGTGCCAGCACGGGTGACTGGGCCAACGTCCTGACTTTC. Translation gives CASTGDWANVLTF.